This TCR beta chain was identified in a study of CD8 T cells in Susac syndrome. While serving as controls, healthy donors were matched for age and sex. Reverse transcription of about 0.45 to 1 ug RNA was carried out with random hexamers. Amplification of TCR beta CDR3 used immunoSEQ multiplex PCR across 54 Vbeta and 13 Jbeta. TCRdb reanalysed the immunoSEQ multiplex PCR reads using MiXCR and keeps one entry per CDR3 protein. The table includes around 80,000 distinct CDR3 sequences, just under 95% detected once. Trimming cost V 0 bases and J 1 base, with 3 bases left between them. The CDR3 covers 13 residues. In germline, CDR1 is MNHEY, CDR2 SMNVEV (reference sequence).

V is TRBV27 and J is TRBJ2-5, with D uncertain. Sequencing was done on a sample of CD8+ T cells from PBMCs. This sequence was found in a human donor in good health. The CDR3 region has the DNA TGTGCCAGCAGTTTATCCCCCCAAGAGACCCAGTACTTC. Protein product: CASSLSPQETQYF.